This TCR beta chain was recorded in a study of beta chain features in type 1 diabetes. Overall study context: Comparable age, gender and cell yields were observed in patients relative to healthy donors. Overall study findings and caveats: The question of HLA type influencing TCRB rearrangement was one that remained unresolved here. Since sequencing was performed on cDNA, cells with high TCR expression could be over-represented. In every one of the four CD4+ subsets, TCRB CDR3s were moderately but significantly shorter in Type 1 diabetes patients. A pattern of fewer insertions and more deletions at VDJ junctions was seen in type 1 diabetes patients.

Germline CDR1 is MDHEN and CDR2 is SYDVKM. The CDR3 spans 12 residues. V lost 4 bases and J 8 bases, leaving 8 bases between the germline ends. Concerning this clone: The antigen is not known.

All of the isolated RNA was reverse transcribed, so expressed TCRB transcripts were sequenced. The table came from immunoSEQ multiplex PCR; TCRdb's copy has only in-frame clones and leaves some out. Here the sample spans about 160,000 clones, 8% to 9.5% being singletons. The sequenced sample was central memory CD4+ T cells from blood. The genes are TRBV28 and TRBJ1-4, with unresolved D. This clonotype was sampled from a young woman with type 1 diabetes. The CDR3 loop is CASSSTTEKLFF. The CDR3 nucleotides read TGTGCCAGCAGTTCTACGACAGAAAAACTGTTTTTT.